This is a list of T cell receptor beta chains from one sample in a study of CD8 T cells in Susac syndrome. TCRdb redid the calling of the immunoSEQ multiplex PCR reads with MiXCR, one entry per CDR3 protein. Of more than 250,000 distinct CDR3 sequences detected, about 91% appear once; the ten largest clones hold roughly 0.07%. Specimen: CD4+ T cells from PBMCs. These receptors all come from a human donor with multiple sclerosis. CDR3s include the opening cysteine and the closing phenylalanine or tryptophan. The order of the fields is D gene, V gene, J gene, clone size, CDR3 DNA, CDR3 protein. D genes are given only for firm matches. Size is stated for part of the rows, as once, few or many counts, or as a class when the clone is expanded.

D gene: .
V gene: TRBV7-9
J gene: TRBJ2-3
clone size: .
CDR3 DNA: TGTGCCAGCAGCTTAGGAGGAGCTTACACAGATACGCAGTATTTT
CDR3 protein: CASSLGGAYTDTQYF

D gene: .
V gene: TRBV11-3
J gene: TRBJ2-5
clone size: .
CDR3 DNA: TGTGCCAGCAGCCCAGGGATTTCGGAGACCCAGTACTTC
CDR3 protein: CASSPGISETQYF

D gene: TRBD1
V gene: TRBV3-1
J gene: TRBJ1-2
clone size: .
CDR3 DNA: TGTGCCAGCAGCCCCGGGGGGACAGCAATCTATGGCTACACCTTC
CDR3 protein: CASSPGGTAIYGYTF

D gene: .
V gene: TRBV5-1
J gene: TRBJ2-3
clone size: .
CDR3 DNA: TGCGCCAGCAGCTTGGGCGGACACGAGACAGATACGCAGTATTTT
CDR3 protein: CASSLGGHETDTQYF

D gene: .
V gene: TRBV27
J gene: TRBJ2-2
clone size: .
CDR3 DNA: TGTGCCAGCAGCATAAGAAGGAACACCGGGGAGCTGTTTTTT
CDR3 protein: CASSIRRNTGELFF

D gene: .
V gene: TRBV2
J gene: TRBJ2-7
clone size: .
CDR3 DNA: TGTGCCAGCAGTGAACGGGCTCAGCAGTACTTC
CDR3 protein: CASSERAQQYF

D gene: .
V gene: TRBV18
J gene: TRBJ1-5
clone size: .
CDR3 DNA: TGTGCCAGCTCACAACGGACCGGCGCCCAGCATTTT
CDR3 protein: CASSQRTGAQHF

D gene: .
V gene: TRBV3-1
J gene: TRBJ2-7
clone size: .
CDR3 DNA: TGTGCCAGCGGCACCCCGGGGGGCCCCTCCTACGAGCAGTACTTC
CDR3 protein: CASGTPGGPSYEQYF

D gene: .
V gene: TRBV7-9
J gene: TRBJ1-2
clone size: .
CDR3 DNA: TGTGCCAGCGACCCGGGGGACTATGGCTACACCTTC
CDR3 protein: CASDPGDYGYTF

D gene: .
V gene: TRBV30
J gene: TRBJ2-5
clone size: .
CDR3 DNA: TGTGCCTGGGTGGAGGGAGAGACCCAGTACTTC
CDR3 protein: CAWVEGETQYF

D gene: TRBD2
V gene: TRBV19
J gene: TRBJ2-3
clone size: .
CDR3 DNA: TGTGCCAGTAGTATGCTGACTAGCGTAACCACGCCGGATACGCAGTATTTT
CDR3 protein: CASSMLTSVTTPDTQYF

D gene: .
V gene: TRBV12-3/TRBV12-4
J gene: TRBJ2-7
clone size: .
CDR3 DNA: TGTGCCAGCAGTTTAAGGCCTGGACAGTACGAGCAGTACTTC
CDR3 protein: CASSLRPGQYEQYF

D gene: TRBD2
V gene: TRBV7-9
J gene: TRBJ2-3
clone size: .
CDR3 DNA: TGTGCCAGCATCCCCATCGGGGGAGGGTTCACAGATACGCAGTATTTT
CDR3 protein: CASIPIGGGFTDTQYF

D gene: .
V gene: TRBV5-1
J gene: TRBJ1-1
clone size: .
CDR3 DNA: TGCGCCAGCAGGGAGAACGACAAGAACACTGAAGCTTTCTTT
CDR3 protein: CASRENDKNTEAFF

D gene: .
V gene: TRBV11-2
J gene: TRBJ1-1
clone size: .
CDR3 DNA: TGTGCCAGCAGCTTAGTTTCCGGGGGGAGCACTGAAGCTTTCTTT
CDR3 protein: CASSLVSGGSTEAFF

D gene: TRBD2
V gene: TRBV12-3/TRBV12-4
J gene: TRBJ2-1
clone size: once
CDR3 DNA: TGTGCCACCGAACCGGGACTAGCCGGCAATGAGCAGTTCTTC
CDR3 protein: CATEPGLAGNEQFF

D gene: TRBD1
V gene: TRBV20-1
J gene: TRBJ2-5
clone size: .
CDR3 DNA: TGCAGTGCTAGCCCTCCTACAGGGGGCCGAGAGACCCAGTACTTC
CDR3 protein: CSASPPTGGRETQYF